This is a list of T cell receptor beta chains from one sample in a study of cytomegalovirus exposure and HLA in healthy donors. Using immunoSEQ multiplex PCR, the repertoire was profiled, and TCRdb retains in-frame clones only, with some absent. The table lists about 72,000 clones. Material: PBMCs. These receptors were taken from a man in his forties in good health and CMV-seronegative. The CDR3 runs from the conserved cysteine through the conserved F or W. Each record gives: V gene, J gene, D gene, CDR3 DNA, CDR3 protein. The D gene is left open where the match is weak.

V gene: TRBV4-1; J gene: TRBJ2-1; D gene: -; CDR3 DNA: TGCGCCAGCAGCCTAGCTATCCCCGATGAGCAGTTCTTC; CDR3 protein: CASSLAIPDEQFF
V gene: TRBV7-9; J gene: TRBJ1-5; D gene: TRBD1; CDR3 DNA: TGTGCCAGCAGCTTAGCGACAGGGGGCTGGGAGCCCCAGCATTTT; CDR3 protein: CASSLATGGWEPQHF
V gene: TRBV4-1; J gene: TRBJ2-2; D gene: -; CDR3 DNA: TGCGCCAGCAGCCAAGTGGACATTTTCAACACCGGGGAGCTGTTTTTT; CDR3 protein: CASSQVDIFNTGELFF
V gene: TRBV4-1; J gene: TRBJ1-1; D gene: -; CDR3 DNA: TGCGCCAGCAGCCAAGACCGGGGTGTGTTGACTTTCTTT; CDR3 protein: CASSQDRGVLTFF
V gene: TRBV19; J gene: TRBJ2-4; D gene: -; CDR3 DNA: TGTGCCAGTAGTAAGGACAGCCGAACGTACTTC; CDR3 protein: CASSKDSRTYF
V gene: TRBV15; J gene: TRBJ1-3; D gene: -; CDR3 DNA: TGTGCCACCACAACAGCCGACTCTGGAAACACCATATATTTT; CDR3 protein: CATTTADSGNTIYF
V gene: TRBV27; J gene: TRBJ2-7; D gene: -; CDR3 DNA: TGTGCCAGCAGTAACTCCCGCTACGAGCAGTACTTC; CDR3 protein: CASSNSRYEQYF
V gene: TRBV5-6; J gene: TRBJ2-7; D gene: TRBD2; CDR3 DNA: TGTGCCAGCAGCTTGAGTAGCGGGGGGTACGAGCAGTACTTC; CDR3 protein: CASSLSSGGYEQYF
V gene: TRBV6-1; J gene: TRBJ2-1; D gene: TRBD2; CDR3 DNA: TGTGCCAGCAACACACACGGGACTAGTTACTTCTTC; CDR3 protein: CASNTHGTSYFF
V gene: TRBV27; J gene: TRBJ2-3; D gene: -; CDR3 DNA: TGTGCCAGCAGTCCCGGGAAACGACTAGATACAGATACGCAGTATTTT; CDR3 protein: CASSPGKRLDTDTQYF
V gene: TRBV6-5; J gene: TRBJ2-7; D gene: -; CDR3 DNA: TGTGCCAGCAGTGAACACGTAGAGGACTTC; CDR3 protein: CASSEHVEDF
V gene: TRBV29-1; J gene: TRBJ1-1; D gene: TRBD1; CDR3 DNA: TGCAGCGCCGACAGGGCGAGGACTGAAGCTTTCTTT; CDR3 protein: CSADRARTEAFF
V gene: TRBV19; J gene: TRBJ1-5; D gene: -; CDR3 DNA: TGTGCCAGTAGTATCGACCCTAGAATGGAATCGGGAAATCAGCCCCAGCACTTT; CDR3 protein: CASSIDPRMESGNQPQHF
V gene: TRBV6-5; J gene: TRBJ1-5; D gene: TRBD1; CDR3 DNA: TGTGCCAGCAGCTCGGGACAGGGAATCAATCAGCCCCAGCATTTT; CDR3 protein: CASSSGQGINQPQHF
V gene: TRBV2; J gene: TRBJ2-1; D gene: -; CDR3 DNA: TGTGCCAGCAGTTTAATGTTGAATGAGCAGTTCTTC; CDR3 protein: CASSLMLNEQFF